A selection of T cell receptor beta chains follows, all from one sample in a study of post-analysis software for immune sequencing data. TCRdb analysed the PCR reads with MiXCR anew, one entry per CDR3 protein. Found here are roughly 200,000 distinct CDR3 sequences, about 30% of them singletons; the top ten hold nearly 3.5%. The sample was blood. The receptor set was obtained from a girl between 2 and 17 years old with multiple sclerosis. The CDR3 runs from the conserved cysteine through the conserved F or W. The order of the fields is J gene, D gene, V gene, clone size, CDR3 protein, CDR3 DNA. D genes are given only for firm matches. A row's size may be missing; if present it is once, few, many or a size class.

>TRBJ1-2|-|TRBV30|-
CASFGRVGYGYTF
TGTGCCTCCTTCGGGCGGGTAGGATATGGCTACACCTTC
>TRBJ2-1|-|TRBV24-1|many
CATSDLEGTDDYNEQFF
TGTGCCACCAGTGATCTGGAGGGGACAGACGACTACAATGAGCAGTTCTTC
>TRBJ2-7|-|TRBV5-1|few
CASSLGGQSSYEQYF
TGCGCCAGCAGCTTAGGCGGGCAGAGCTCCTACGAGCAGTACTTC
>TRBJ1-1|TRBD1|TRBV6-4|few
CASSALTGSTEAFF
TGTGCCAGCAGTGCCCTGACAGGGTCCACTGAAGCTTTCTTT
>TRBJ2-7|-|TRBV6-1|-
CASSVPLQEQYF
TGTGCCAGCAGTGTTCCCCTCCAGGAGCAGTACTTC
>TRBJ2-2|TRBD1|TRBV28|few
CASRVDRGPNTGELFF
TGTGCCAGCAGAGTGGACAGGGGGCCGAACACCGGGGAGCTGTTTTTT
>TRBJ2-7|-|TRBV20-1|-
CSVRQPINRNPVYEQYF
TGCAGTGTCCGCCAGCCCATCAACCGGAACCCAGTTTACGAGCAGTACTTC
>TRBJ2-5|-|TRBV12-3/TRBV12-4|-
CASSLAGHLQETQYF
TGTGCCAGCAGTTTAGCGGGCCACCTACAAGAGACCCAGTACTTC
>TRBJ2-6|-|TRBV7-2|-
CASSLDRFSGANVLTF
TGTGCCAGCAGCTTAGATCGGTTCTCTGGGGCCAACGTCCTGACTTTC
>TRBJ2-5|TRBD2|TRBV4-2|-
CASSQDRAGVETQYF
TGTGCCAGCAGCCAAGATCGAGCGGGAGTAGAGACCCAGTACTTC
>TRBJ2-1|TRBD2|TRBV20-1|few
CSARDPAQLAGVNEQFF
TGCAGTGCTAGAGATCCCGCCCAACTAGCGGGGGTGAATGAGCAGTTCTTC
>TRBJ1-2|-|TRBV12-3/TRBV12-4|-
CASSLDGRASGYTF
TGTGCCAGCAGTTTAGATGGCCGAGCGAGCGGCTACACCTTC
>TRBJ2-1|-|TRBV5-1|few
CASSSGQRNEQFF
TGCGCCAGCAGCTCAGGACAGAGGAATGAGCAGTTCTTC
>TRBJ1-1|-|TRBV7-6|few
CASSSTQGSTEAFF
TGTGCCAGCAGCTCAACACAGGGAAGCACTGAAGCTTTCTTT
>TRBJ1-2|-|TRBV12-3/TRBV12-4|many
CASSLDAGMMGAGYYGYTF
TGTGCCAGCAGTTTAGACGCCGGTATGATGGGGGCGGGCTACTATGGCTACACCTTC
>TRBJ2-1|-|TRBV7-8|-
CASSFGGGQFF
TGTGCCAGCAGCTTCGGGGGTGGGCAGTTCTTC
>TRBJ1-1|TRBD1|TRBV2|few
CASSPTTGGSTEAFF
TGTGCCAGCAGCCCCACGACAGGGGGCTCCACTGAAGCTTTCTTT
>TRBJ2-3|TRBD2|TRBV20-1|few
CSARVPSGSWQYF
TGCAGTGCTAGAGTCCCTAGCGGGAGTTGGCAGTATTTT
>TRBJ1-2|TRBD1|TRBV27|-
CASSPQTGTYGYTF
TGTGCCAGCAGTCCCCAGACAGGGACCTATGGCTACACCTTC
>TRBJ1-1|-|TRBV29-1|few
CSSQSLNTEAFF
TGCAGCTCCCAAAGTTTGAACACTGAAGCTTTCTTT
>TRBJ1-2|TRBD1|TRBV29-1|few
CSVGTGVDYGYTF
TGCAGCGTTGGAACAGGGGTGGACTATGGCTACACCTTC
>TRBJ2-7|TRBD2|TRBV18|-
CASSPSGGGSYEQYF
TGTGCCAGCTCACCTTCCGGCGGGGGCTCCTACGAGCAGTACTTC
>TRBJ1-1|-|TRBV10-2|-
CASSERRWNTEAFF
TGCGCCAGCAGTGAGAGGAGGTGGAACACTGAAGCTTTCTTT
>TRBJ1-2|-|TRBV4-2|few
CASSQDTAGPYGYTF
TGTGCCAGCAGCCAAGATACGGCAGGACCTTATGGCTACACCTTC
>TRBJ2-5|TRBD1|TRBV12-3/TRBV12-4|many
CASSHPGQGAGEQYF
TGTGCCAGCAGTCACCCGGGACAGGGGGCCGGGGAGCAGTACTTC
>TRBJ2-7|TRBD2|TRBV7-9|few
CASSSRGAPYEQYF
TGTGCCAGCAGCTCGCGGGGGGCTCCCTACGAGCAGTACTTC
>TRBJ1-1|TRBD1|TRBV5-1|-
CASSPWTGMDTEAFF
TGCGCCAGCAGCCCCTGGACAGGGATGGACACTGAAGCTTTCTTT
>TRBJ2-1|-|TRBV18|few
CASSPLVATNNEQFF
TGTGCCAGCTCACCACTGGTAGCAACCAACAATGAGCAGTTCTTC
>TRBJ1-1|TRBD1|TRBV15|-
CATSFGQGAEAFF
TGTGCCACCAGCTTTGGACAGGGGGCTGAAGCTTTCTTT
>TRBJ1-1|-|TRBV7-2|-
CASSSTGGVNTEAFF
TGTGCCAGCAGCTCGACCGGGGGCGTGAACACTGAAGCTTTCTTT
>TRBJ1-6|-|TRBV21-1|few
CASSKDPHSYNSPLHF
TGTGCCAGCAGCAAAGACCCCCACTCCTATAATTCACCCCTCCACTTT
>TRBJ2-3|-|TRBV20-1|many
CSARDPLVAQYF
TGCAGTGCTAGAGATCCCTTAGTTGCGCAGTATTTT